These T cell receptor beta chains were read from a single sample in a study of control samples from healthy donors and cancer patients. Repertoires were generated with immunoSEQ multiplex PCR, while TCRdb's copy carries only in-frame clones and drops some. Among about 180,000 clones listed, 90% to 95% were seen once. Sequencing input: blood. Receptors originate from a man aged 25 to 40 in good health. Each CDR3 is given with its conserved first and last residue.

TRBJ1-4,12,TRBV6-5,CATTQGSEKLFF
TRBJ1-5,17,TRBV10-1,CASSERIMVYSNQPQHF
TRBJ1-1,13,TRBV30,CAWRAGGVDEAFF
TRBJ1-2,15,TRBV3-1/TRBV3-2,CASSQDQASFYGYTF
TRBJ2-7,14,TRBV27,CASSFGPTYDEQYF
TRBJ1-2,12,TRBV6-6,CASSSGGYGYTF
TRBJ1-5,11,TRBV29-1,CSVILGTAQHF
TRBJ2-2,16,TRBV7-9,CASSSRDSQVPGELFF
TRBJ2-3,17,TRBV5-4,CASSFEPDRGGPDTQYF
TRBJ2-3,16,TRBV6-2/TRBV6-3,CASSYSMAASTDTQYF
TRBJ1-1,15,TRBV5-1,CASSSETALNTEAFF
TRBJ1-4,16,TRBV7-9,CASSLSPPGSNEKLFF
TRBJ2-5,14,TRBV3-1/TRBV3-2,CASSQFQGQETQYF
TRBJ1-1,16,TRBV19,CASSIEVVGRNTEAFF
TRBJ1-6,14,TRBV2,CASRDRQTNSPLHF
TRBJ2-3,15,TRBV28,CASSKGGSRTDTQYF
TRBJ1-5,13,TRBV28,CAISSDRNQPQHF
TRBJ2-2,14,TRBV27,CASSPGAERGELFF
TRBJ1-2,13,TRBV29-1,CSVEHDRGHGYTF
TRBJ2-7,14,TRBV11-2,CASSSTGTGGEQYF
TRBJ2-2,16,TRBV11-2,CASSLVAGLNTGELFF
TRBJ1-6,13,TRBV30,CAWRLGPNSPLHF
TRBJ1-2,14,TRBV2,CASRGSGQGNGYTF
TRBJ1-2,15,TRBV19,CASSIRSRDNYGYTF
TRBJ1-1,16,TRBV5-5,CASSPVGGQVNTEAFF
TRBJ1-1,13,TRBV19,CASSRGKGTEAFF
TRBJ1-4,16,TRBV10-3,CAISESIGTGNEKLFF